This TCR beta chain was retrieved from a study of T-cell reconstitution after alpha-beta-depleted transplantation in children. Notes on the study in general: Newly produced T cells mostly accounted for T-cell counts and diversity one year post-transplant.

Germline CDR1 reads SGHTA; CDR2 reads FQGNSA. V lost 2 bases and J lost 3, with 14 bases in between. The CDR3 sequence is 15 residues long. This clonotype was counted at least ten times. Its target is unknown. TCRbeta library construction was performed incorporating unique molecular identifiers. Each CDR3 protein gets one entry after TCRdb re-called the PCR reads with MiXCR. The data show about 460,000 distinct CDR3 sequences, 10% to 13% seen once. The rearrangement uses TRBV7-2 and TRBJ2-7, with a possible D match to TRBD2 (6 bases). Specimen: PBMCs, collected before TCRalphabeta/CD19-depleted stem cell transplant. This receptor was taken from a child under 10 years old with inherited bone marrow failure, due to receive a stem cell transplant. This CDR3 reads CASSLTGATNYEQYF. The CDR3 DNA follows: TGTGCCAGCAGCTTAACGGGAGCCACAAACTACGAGCAGTACTTC.